These 15 T cell receptor beta chains were all obtained from the same sample, sequenced in a study of Ad26.COV2.S vaccination and SARS-CoV-2 variants. Noted treatment: about 20 received Ad26.COV2.S at low or high dose, single or two shots; a few received placebo; per-sample allocation not given. The samples were gathered on day 63 after the first injection of vaccine or placebo. Sequencing used immunoSEQ multiplex PCR; TCRdb keeps in-frame clones, though not all of them. Of hundreds of thousands of clones in the sample, about 89% were seen once. Sequenced here: peripheral blood, sampled in a trial of Ad26.COV2.S vaccine versus placebo. Receptors originate from a person aged 18-65 years who received the Ad26.COV2.S COVID-19 vaccine or a placebo.

The chain is built from TRBV2 and TRBJ1-2; possible D gene TRBD1, 5 bases. V dropped 5 bases and J dropped 8 bases, with 9 bases sitting between them. There are 11 residues in the CDR3. Looked up from germline, CDR1 is SNHLY and CDR2 is FYNNEI. CDR3 residues: CASSTGGGYTF. In nucleotides, the CDR3 is TGTGCCAGCAGTACTGGGGGAGGCTACACCTTC.

In DNA form, the CDR3 reads TGCGCCAGCAGCTCGAGGGACAGGAGCTCCTACGAGCAGTACTTC. It specifies CASSSRDRSSYEQYF. J is TRBJ2-7 and V is TRBV5-1, with 8 bases that match TRBD1. V shed 3 bases and J 0 bases; nucleotides not matched to a gene: 5. Germline V gives CDR1 SGHRS, CDR2 YFSETQ. CDR3 length: 15 amino acids.

The chain joins TRBV12-3 or TRBV12-4 to TRBJ2-5; 7 bases are shared with TRBD1. The CDR3 spans 13 residues. V was clipped by 6 bases and J by 5 bases; unmatched bases: 6. CDR3 sequence: CASRTGWMETQYF. CDR3 nucleotides: TGTGCCAGCAGGACAGGGTGGATGGAGACCCAGTACTTC.

The chain combines TRBV6-5 with TRBJ1-1, with a possible D match to TRBD1 (5 bases). Germline lookup yields CDR1 MNHEY and CDR2 SVGAGI. The CDR3 totals 12 residues. The V end lost 6 bases, the J end lost 3 bases, and 8 bases lay between the germline ends. CDR3 sequence: CASRGGHTEAFF. For the CDR3, the DNA is TGTGCCAGCAGGGGGGGTCACACTGAAGCTTTCTTT.

The chain combines TRBV5-1 with TRBJ2-3, with 9 bases fitting TRBD2. V lost 0 bases and J lost 4; bases outside the gene matches: 6. Germline V lookup: CDR1 SGHRS, CDR2 YFSETQ. The CDR3 is 16 residues long. CDR3 in DNA: TGCGCCAGCAGCTTGGATGGTAGCGGGAGTGCAGATACGCAGTATTTT. The encoded protein is CASSLDGSGSADTQYF.

CDR3 in DNA: TGTGCCAGCAGCGTAGTGTCGAACACCGGGGAGCTGTTTTTT. Its protein product is CASSVVSNTGELFF. The chain has TRBV9 and TRBJ2-2; D is unresolved. Germline-derived CDR1 and CDR2 are SGDLS and YYNGEE. The CDR3 is 14 residues long. V lost 0 bases and J lost 0, with 3 bases in between. The full variable domain, in which reference TRBV9 and TRBJ2-2 provide the parts outside the CDR3, is DSGVTQTPKHLITATGQRVTLRCSPRSGDLSVYWYQQSLDQGLQFLIQYYNGEERAKGNILERFSAQQFPDLHSELNLSSLELGDSALYFCASSVVSNTGELFFGEGSRLTVL.

The chain uses TRBV5-1 and TRBJ2-2, with D perhaps matching TRBD2 (5 bases). V gave up 4 bases and J gave up 3 bases, with 16 bases separating them. CDR1 SGHRS and CDR2 YFSETQ come from the germline V gene. The CDR3 contains 16 residues. The CDR3 nucleotides are TGCGCCAGCAGCCAAGCTCCTGGGCGGGACACCGGGGAGCTGTTTTTT. This gives the protein CASSQAPGRDTGELFF.

The J gene is TRBJ2-2, the V gene TRBV7-9; TRBD2 matches at 7 bases. This CDR3 is 16 amino acids long. V lost 0 bases to trimming and J lost 1 base; unmatched junction nucleotides: 2. CDR1 and CDR2 (germline): SEHNR, FQNEAQ (reference sequence). CDR3 coding DNA: TGTGCCAGCAGCTTAGCGGGACTAAGGAACACCGGGGAGCTGTTTTTT. Amino acid sequence: CASSLAGLRNTGELFF.

The genes are TRBV19 and TRBJ1-1, with a possible D match to TRBD1 (6 bases). Germline assignment: CDR1 LNHDA and CDR2 SQIVND (reference sequence). CDR3 size: 14 residues. The V gene lost 2 bases and the J gene lost 3 bases, with 10 bases spanning the gap. CDR3: CASSILQGDTEAFF. For the CDR3, the DNA is TGTGCCAGTAGTATACTACAGGGAGACACTGAAGCTTTCTTT.

The genes are TRBV11-2 and TRBJ2-7; TRBD1 might be the D (6 bases). The CDR3 runs to 17 residues. V was clipped by 5 bases and J by 3 bases, with 23 bases between them. Per the germline V gene, CDR1 is SGHAT and CDR2 is FQNNGV. This CDR3 reads CASSHLGAYPDFYEQYF. The CDR3 region has the DNA TGTGCCAGCAGCCACCTGGGGGCCTACCCCGACTTCTACGAGCAGTACTTC.

In the case of this clone: Other DNA sequences in the sample encode the same CDR3. The chain employs TRBV6-2 or TRBV6-3 and TRBJ2-7; D ambiguous. The V and J ends lost 3 bases and 0 bases respectively, with 9 bases between them. CDR1 and CDR2 (germline): MNHEY, SVGEGT. This CDR3 is built from 14 residues. CDR3 DNA sequence: TGTGCCAGCAGTTATTACGGTGGCTCCTACGAGCAGTACTTC. Amino acid sequence: CASSYYGGSYEQYF.

CDR3 region: CASKDGPLNTEAFF. The CDR3 DNA reads TGTGCCAGTAAGGACGGACCATTGAACACTGAAGCTTTCTTT. The genes are TRBV19 and TRBJ1-1; D gene unclear. The CDR3 runs to 14 residues. Trimming left V 7 bases short and J 0 bases short, with 12 bases between. CDR1 is LNHDA, CDR2 SQIVND, per germline (reference sequence).

This clone has only a few counts. J is TRBJ2-7 and V is TRBV28, with 7 positions matching TRBD1. The V gene's germline CDR1 is MDHEN and CDR2 SYDVKM. The length of the CDR3 is 13 residues. Trimming at V came to 9 bases and at J to 3 bases, leaving 8 bases not matched to a gene. DNA for the CDR3: TGTGCCAGTATGACAGGGAACAACTACGAGCAGTACTTC. As protein: CASMTGNNYEQYF.

The CDR3 DNA reads as TGTGCCAGCAGCAAAGCAGGGATTGATCTTAATCAGCCCCAGCATTTT. Translating gives CASSKAGIDLNQPQHF. This sequence joins TRBV9 and TRBJ1-5, with D perhaps TRBD1 (5 bases). V was shortened by 4 bases and J by 4 bases, with 18 bases between the two germline ends. Germline-derived CDR1 and CDR2 are SGDLS and YYNGEE. CDR3 length: 16 amino acids.

Notes on this clone: This same CDR3 is encoded by further DNA sequences in the sample. The chain is built from TRBV10-1 and TRBJ2-7; no firm D call. The CDR3 runs 11 residues. The V and J ends lost 3 bases and 3 bases respectively, with 3 bases between them. Germline-derived CDR1 and CDR2 are WNHNN and SYGVQD (reference sequence). The CDR3 sequence is CASSDGYEQYF. The CDR3 DNA follows: TGCGCCAGCAGTGACGGCTACGAGCAGTACTTC.